Each of the 31 T cell receptor beta chains below was sequenced from the same sample in a study of identical twins. TCRdb recomputed calls from the 5' RACE reads with MiXCR, one row per CDR3 protein. The sample gives 450,000 to 650,000 distinct CDR3 sequences, just under 10% of which show up once; more than 2.5% is in the top ten. The sample was also linked to a second study, of yellow fever vaccine responses in identical twins.

The specimen sequenced was PBMCs. The origin of the receptors is a woman aged 18-29 years in good health.

This clonotype was observed many times. The chain carries TRBV5-6 and TRBJ2-3, with D perhaps matching TRBD2 (5 bases). V lost 0 bases to trimming and J lost 2 bases, with 13 bases between them. Germline loops: CDR1 SGHDT, CDR2 YYEEEE. The CDR3 is 16 amino acids. In DNA, the CDR3 is TGTGCCAGCAGCTTGGCCCCCGAGCGGTACACAGATACGCAGTATTTT. It encodes CASSLAPERYTDTQYF.

This clonotype was counted ten times or more. V gene TRBV20-1 combines with J gene TRBJ2-7; perhaps D is TRBD1 or TRBD2 (5 bases each). Trimming shortened V by 3 bases and J by 1 base, and 16 bases separated the two germline ends. Germline V gene data show CDR1 as DFQATT and CDR2 as SNEGSKA (reference sequence). The length of the CDR3 is 15 residues. The CDR3 bases are TGCAGTGCTAGGTTTCCAGGGACGCCTTCCTACGAGCAGTACTTC. It codes for CSARFPGTPSYEQYF.

This clonotype came up many times. The V and J genes are TRBV28 and TRBJ2-5; D not resolved. This CDR3 comprises 14 residues. The V gene lost 3 bases and the J gene lost 4 bases, with 12 bases spanning the gap. From germline, CDR1 is MDHEN and CDR2 SYDVKM. The CDR3 DNA sequence: TGTGCCAGCAGTTTCAGAAGGGCTGGAGAGACCCAGTACTTC. As protein: CASSFRRAGETQYF.

This clonotype came up many times. The chain carries TRBV20-1 and TRBJ1-5; D is uncertain. This CDR3 contains 14 residues. The V end was cut by 6 bases, the J end by 6 bases, with 18 bases between. Germline V gives CDR1 DFQATT, CDR2 SNEGSKA (reference sequence). The CDR3 DNA follows: TGCAGTGCCTTGGTTGGGCAGTTCCTTCAGCCCCAGCATTTT. It specifies CSALVGQFLQPQHF.

This clonotype has a count of ten or more. V is TRBV29-1 and J is TRBJ2-1, with D maybe TRBD2 (5 bases). The CDR3 runs 13 residues. The V end was cut by 4 bases, the J end by 10 bases, with 17 bases between. Germline V CDR1 and CDR2: SQVTM, ANQGSEA. In nucleotides, the CDR3 is TGCAGCGTTGCTCTAAGCGGATCACGAGAGCAGTTCTTC. This gives the protein CSVALSGSREQFF.

In DNA, the CDR3 is TGTGCCAGCAGCGTAGCGGCAGGGGAAACTGAAGCTTTCTTT. Its translation is CASSVAAGETEAFF. The rearrangement uses TRBV9 and TRBJ1-1, with a weak D call TRBD1 (6 bases). The CDR3 contains 14 residues. The V end lost 0 bases, the J end lost 5 bases, and 11 bases lay between the germline ends. Germline lookup yields CDR1 SGDLS and CDR2 YYNGEE.

CDR3 DNA sequence: TGTGCCACGTCCCCGCTAGGGGCCCCCGAGCAGTACTTC. It specifies CATSPLGAPEQYF. The rearrangement links TRBV7-9 to TRBJ2-7; maybe TRBD1 (5 bases). Trimming stripped 10 bases from V and 6 bases from J, with 19 bases between. CDR3 length: 13 amino acids. Germline loops: CDR1 SEHNR, CDR2 FQNEAQ (reference sequence).

The sample holds many counts of this clonotype. This chain joins TRBV29-1 and TRBJ2-1, with TRBD1 matching over 9 bases. The CDR3 contains 13 residues. Trimming at V came to 1 base and at J to 6 bases, leaving 1 base not matched to a gene. Germline values: CDR1 SQVTM, CDR2 ANQGSEA. The CDR3 DNA sequence: TGCAGCGTTGAAGGGACAGGGGCCAATGAGCAGTTCTTC. Translation: CSVEGTGANEQFF.

Only a few counts were recorded for this clonotype. The chain carries TRBV6-2 or TRBV6-3 and TRBJ2-1; 10 bases fit TRBD2. The germline CDR1 and CDR2 sequences are MNHEY and SVGEGT. CDR3 length equals 12 residues. V dropped 7 bases and J dropped 15; count of bases not matched to a gene: 9. The CDR3 spells CASKRTSGGGFF. The DNA of the CDR3 is TGTGCCAGCAAGAGGACTAGCGGAGGCGGGTTCTTC.

The rearrangement links TRBV7-6 to TRBJ2-1; D remains unclear. The CDR3 has 12 amino acids. The germline V and J ends were trimmed by 2 bases and 11 bases, with 10 bases remaining between them. Germline V gene data show CDR1 as SGHVS and CDR2 as FNYEAQ. For the CDR3, the DNA is TGTGCCAGCAGCTTATTGCCCGCCCAGCAGTTCTTC. Translated, it gives CASSLLPAQQFF.

This clonotype was seen many times. This rearrangement joins TRBV29-1 to TRBJ2-3; TRBD2 agrees at 9 bases. The V and J ends lost 4 bases and 6 bases, in that order; junction bases with no gene match: 8. Germline CDR1 and CDR2: SQVTM and ANQGSEA. This CDR3 region has 14 residues. The CDR3 here is CSVVGGRGADTQYF. CDR3 nucleotide sequence: TGCAGCGTTGTCGGCGGGAGGGGGGCGGATACGCAGTATTTT.

The sample holds many counts of this clonotype. This chain uses TRBV7-9 with TRBJ2-1; D is possibly TRBD2 (6 bases). This CDR3 is 14 amino acids long. Germline V gene lookup returns CDR1 SEHNR and CDR2 FQNEAQ (reference sequence). Trimming stripped 1 base from V and 8 bases from J, with 12 bases between. For the CDR3, the DNA is TGTGCCAGCAGCTTAGGGACTAAGAGGGATGAGCAGTTCTTC. As protein: CASSLGTKRDEQFF.

This sequence joins TRBV7-8 and TRBJ1-1; TRBD1 aligns across 8 bases. This CDR3 is built from 18 residues. Germline CDR1 and CDR2: SGHVS and FQNEAQ. Trimming cost V 3 bases and J 1 base; bases outside gene matches: 13. The CDR3 is CASSFGLARGHGNTEAFF. In DNA form, the CDR3 reads TGTGCCAGCAGCTTCGGATTGGCCAGGGGGCATGGGAACACTGAAGCTTTCTTT.

This clonotype was counted many times. The chain joins TRBV15 to TRBJ2-2; 16 positions match TRBD2. The CDR3 has 18 residues. Germline V lookup: CDR1 LNHNV, CDR2 YYDKDF (reference sequence). The trim removed 1 base at V and 7 bases at J, leaving 6 bases unmatched. In nucleotides, the CDR3 is TGTGCCACCAGCAGAGGAACGGGACTAGCGGGAGGGAACGGGGAGCTGTTTTTT. Translated: CATSRGTGLAGGNGELFF. Drawing the rest from reference TRBV15 and TRBJ2-2, the complete variable domain is DAMVIQNPRYQVTQFGKPVTLSCSQTLNHNVMYWYQQKSSQAPKLLFHYYDKDFNNEADTPDNFQSRRPNTSFCFLDIRSPGLGDTAMYLCATSRGTGLAGGNGELFFGEGSRLTVL.

The chain couples TRBV4-1 to TRBJ2-7; 7 bases agree with TRBD2. The CDR3 covers 15 residues. Germline CDR1 MGHRA, CDR2 YSYEKL. V gave up 4 bases and J gave up 2 bases; unmatched junction bases: 8. This CDR3 reads CASSLSGTLTYEQYF. The CDR3 DNA reads TGCGCCAGCAGCCTGAGCGGGACCTTAACCTACGAGCAGTACTTC.

This chain links TRBV6-5 with TRBJ2-5, with a weak D call TRBD2 (7 bases). This CDR3 spans 15 amino acids. In germline, CDR1 is MNHEY, CDR2 SVGAGI. Trimming cost V 0 bases and J 1 base, with 9 bases left between them. Here the CDR3 DNA reads TGTGCCAGCAGTTACTCGGCGGGGGCCCAAGAGACCCAGTACTTC. Protein: CASSYSAGAQETQYF.

This chain connects TRBV12-3 or TRBV12-4 to TRBJ2-3; no clear D. The V end lost 3 bases, the J end lost 6 bases, and 10 bases lay between the germline ends. The CDR3 is 13 residues long. The CDR3 DNA reads TGTGCCAGCAGTTTTCTAGGTATCGATACGCAGTATTTT. Translated: CASSFLGIDTQYF.

This clonotype was observed a handful of times. This sequence joins TRBV3-1 and TRBJ1-1; D not resolved. Trimming took 2 bases from V and 5 from J, leaving 9 bases between them. Per the germline V gene, CDR1 is LGHDT and CDR2 is YNNKEL (reference sequence). This CDR3 has 13 residues. CDR3 amino acids: CASSQLGETEAFF. CDR3 nucleotide sequence: TGTGCCAGCAGCCAACTTGGCGAGACTGAAGCTTTCTTT.

V and J are TRBV20-1 and TRBJ2-7; 9 bases fit TRBD1. This CDR3 comprises 13 residues. Looked up from germline, CDR1 is DFQATT and CDR2 is SNEGSKA (reference sequence). The ends lost 4 bases at V and 6 bases at J; junction bases unmatched: 7. This chain's CDR3 is CSATITGGREQYF. CDR3 bases: TGCAGTGCTACTATTACAGGGGGCCGCGAGCAGTACTTC.

This clonotype appeared a single time. The chain is built from TRBV10-2 and TRBJ2-1; 10 bases match TRBD2. There are 14 residues in the CDR3. Looked up from germline, CDR1 is WSHSY and CDR2 is SAAADI. With V trimmed by 6 bases and J by 6 bases, 5 bases remained unmatched. Here the CDR3 DNA reads TGCGCCAGCAGCCTAGCGGGAGCTGGCAATGAGCAGTTCTTC. This sequence encodes CASSLAGAGNEQFF.

This clonotype was seen repeatedly, ten times or more. The genes are TRBV12-3 or TRBV12-4 and TRBJ2-1; perhaps D is TRBD1 or TRBD2 (5 bases each). V lost 3 bases to trimming and J lost 4 bases, with 16 bases between them. The CDR3 is made up of 16 amino acids. In DNA form, the CDR3 reads TGTGCCAGCAGTTTCTCCGGGACCCAAGCATACAATGAGCAGTTCTTC. This codes for CASSFSGTQAYNEQFF.

The chain recombines TRBV5-5 with TRBJ2-7; the D call may be TRBD1 or TRBD2 (6 bases each). The germline V gene encodes CDR1 SGHKS and CDR2 YYEKEE (reference sequence). Trimming cost V 4 bases and J 7 bases, with 12 bases left between them. This CDR3 has 12 residues. CDR3 in amino acids: CASSHQGREQYF. CDR3 nucleotides: TGTGCCAGCAGCCATCAGGGGAGGGAGCAGTACTTC.

Only a few counts were recorded for this clonotype. The chain couples TRBV15 to TRBJ2-7, with TRBD2 matching over 9 bases. V was clipped by 0 bases and J by 7 bases; unmatched bases: 10. The CDR3 is 16 amino acids. The germline V gene encodes CDR1 LNHNV and CDR2 YYDKDF (reference sequence). For the CDR3, the DNA is TGTGCCACCAGCAGAGATCAGGCGGGAGGGCCGGGGGAGCAGTACTTC. Amino acid sequence: CATSRDQAGGPGEQYF.

This clonotype was counted at least ten times. This chain joins TRBV7-8 and TRBJ1-3; D gene uncertain. The germline gives CDR1 SGHVS, CDR2 FQNEAQ. The CDR3 has 15 residues. V was cut by 0 bases and J by 0 bases, with 6 bases left in between. The CDR3 nucleotides read TGTGCCAGCAGCTTAGCGGGAATCTCTGGAAACACCATATATTTT. This codes for CASSLAGISGNTIYF.

The chain combines TRBV29-1 with TRBJ2-1; D perhaps matches TRBD2 (6 bases). Germline lookup yields CDR1 SQVTM and CDR2 ANQGSEA. The CDR3 sequence is 12 residues long. V lost 1 base and J lost 12, with 13 bases in between. The CDR3 sequence is CSVEVSLGGQFF. The CDR3 region has the DNA TGCAGCGTTGAAGTGTCATTGGGAGGGCAGTTCTTC.

This clonotype was seen repeatedly, ten times or more. The genes are TRBV4-2 and TRBJ2-5; 8 bases map to TRBD2. Germline loops: CDR1 LGHNA, CDR2 YNFKEQ. CDR3 length: 16 amino acids. After removal of 0 bases from V and 5 bases from J, the junction contained 8 bases not matched to a gene. The CDR3 DNA is TGTGCCAGCAGCCAAGAAGGAAGCGGGAGCGATGAGACCCAGTACTTC. Its translation: CASSQEGSGSDETQYF.

This clonotype was recorded at least ten times. The CDR3 DNA follows: TGTGCCAGCAGTTCAGAGCGGTACAATGAGCAGTTCTTC. This sequence encodes CASSSERYNEQFF. The chain carries TRBV14 and TRBJ2-1; weak D call: TRBD2 (5 bases). V lost 6 bases and J 4 bases, leaving 10 bases between the germline ends. Germline V CDR1 and CDR2: SGHDN, FVKESK. The CDR3 loop spans 13 amino acids.

This clonotype was seen ten or more times. This chain joins TRBV5-1 and TRBJ1-4; TRBD1 matches 8 bases. CDR1 is SGHRS and CDR2 is YFSETQ in the germline V gene. The V gene end was trimmed by 1 base and the J gene end by 4 bases; junction bases not matched to a gene: 0. The CDR3 loop spans 14 amino acids. The CDR3 DNA sequence: TGCGCCAGCAGCTTGACAGGGGGTAATGAAAAACTGTTTTTT. This sequence encodes CASSLTGGNEKLFF.

Only a few counts were recorded for this clonotype. V gene TRBV9 combines with J gene TRBJ2-3; the match to TRBD2 covers 10 bases. CDR3 size: 16 residues. V lost 3 bases, J lost 5 bases, and 9 bases stayed unmatched. Germline V lookup: CDR1 SGDLS, CDR2 YYNGEE. The CDR3 bases are TGTGCCAGCAGCGCCCGCCCAGCGGGGGGGAAAGATACGCAGTATTTT. As protein: CASSARPAGGKDTQYF.

This clonotype has more than one count but fewer than ten. The chain is built from TRBV6-4 and TRBJ2-5, with a possible D match to TRBD1 (5 bases). The ends were cut back, 7 bases at V and 5 bases at J, with 23 bases in the middle. Germline CDR1 is MRHNA and CDR2 is SNTAGT. This CDR3 has 16 amino acids. The CDR3 DNA reads as TGTGCCAGCACCCCACTCCCCCCCGACAGAGAGGAGACCCAGTACTTC. It yields the protein CASTPLPPDREETQYF.

This clonotype was seen many times. The chain employs TRBV20-1 and TRBJ2-3; weak D call: TRBD2 (5 bases). The CDR3 totals 15 residues. Trimming shortened V by 6 bases and J by 3 bases, and 19 bases separated the two germline ends. The germline V gene has CDR1 DFQATT and CDR2 SNEGSKA (reference sequence). CDR3 in amino acids: CSATDSARVTDTQYF. For the CDR3, the DNA is TGCAGTGCCACTGACTCCGCGAGGGTGACAGATACGCAGTATTTT.